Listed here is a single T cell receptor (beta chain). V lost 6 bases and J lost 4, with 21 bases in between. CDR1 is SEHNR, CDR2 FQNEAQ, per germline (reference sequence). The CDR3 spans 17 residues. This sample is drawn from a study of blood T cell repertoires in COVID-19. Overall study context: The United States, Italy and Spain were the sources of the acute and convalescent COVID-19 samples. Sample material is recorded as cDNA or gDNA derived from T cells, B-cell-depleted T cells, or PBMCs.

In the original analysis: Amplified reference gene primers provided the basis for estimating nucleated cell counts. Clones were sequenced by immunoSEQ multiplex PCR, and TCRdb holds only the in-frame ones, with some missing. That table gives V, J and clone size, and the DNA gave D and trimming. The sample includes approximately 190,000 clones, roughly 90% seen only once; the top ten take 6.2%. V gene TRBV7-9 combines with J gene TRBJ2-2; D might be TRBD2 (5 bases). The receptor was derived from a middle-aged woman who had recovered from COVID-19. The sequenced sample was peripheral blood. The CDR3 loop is CASRLETVSQSTGELFF. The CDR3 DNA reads TGTGCCAGCAGACTAGAGACGGTGAGCCAGAGCACCGGGGAGCTGTTTTTT.